These 25 T cell receptor beta chains share one sample of origin, sequenced in a study of OX40 agonist ivuxolimab in advanced cancers. Sequenced by immunoSEQ multiplex PCR; TCRdb stores in-frame clones only, minus some. The sample lists 60,000 to 100,000 clones, around 86% occurring once. Source: CD4+ or CD8+ T cells sorted from blood, taken in a trial of the OX40 agonist ivuxolimab. The receptors originated from an adult with an advanced solid tumor such as melanoma, head and neck, liver or kidney cancer.

This clone was seen only a few times. J is TRBJ1-1 and V is TRBV6-1; 7 nucleotides match TRBD1. The V gene end was trimmed by 10 bases and the J gene end by 0 bases; junction bases not matched to a gene: 5. CDR1 and CDR2 from the germline V gene are MNHNS and SASEGT. There are 13 residues in the CDR3. The CDR3 DNA reads as TGTGCCACCAGACAGGGAATGAACACTGAAGCTTTCTTT. It encodes CATRQGMNTEAFF.

V usage is TRBV19 and J usage is TRBJ2-1, with 8 bases that match TRBD1. CDR1 is LNHDA and CDR2 is SQIVND in the germline V gene (reference sequence). V shed 5 bases, J shed 10 bases, and the junction held 7 bases outside the gene matches. The length of the CDR3 is 13 residues. CDR3 region: CASSVQGAGEQFF. For the CDR3, the DNA is TGTGCCAGTAGTGTCCAGGGGGCTGGGGAGCAGTTCTTC.

The chain has TRBV7-9 and TRBJ2-5, with D unclear. Germline V gene data show CDR1 as SEHNR and CDR2 as FQNEAQ (reference sequence). This CDR3 is 17 amino acids long. Trimming shortened V by 1 base and J by 2 bases, and 17 bases separated the two germline ends. CDR3 loop: CASSLGVVETWQETQYF. In nucleotides, the CDR3 is TGTGCCAGCAGCTTAGGGGTTGTTGAGACCTGGCAAGAGACCCAGTACTTC.

The chain has TRBV2 and TRBJ2-4; TRBD1 is a possible D gene (6 bases). This CDR3 is built from 14 residues. The V end was cut by 8 bases, the J end by 6 bases, with 17 bases between. CDR1 and CDR2 from the germline V gene are SNHLY and FYNNEI. The CDR3 nucleotides are TGTGCCAGCCAGGGGCAAGGGCCATTAAACATTCAGTACTTC. It is translated as CASQGQGPLNIQYF. The full variable domain, completed using reference TRBV2 and TRBJ2-4, is EPEVTQTPSHQVTQMGQEVILRCVPISNHLYFYWYRQILGQKVEFLVSFYNNEISEKSEIFDDQFSVERPDGSNFTLKIRSTKLEDSAMYFCASQGQGPLNIQYFGAGTRLSVL.

The chain joins TRBV29-1 to TRBJ1-1, with unresolved D. Per the germline V gene, CDR1 is SQVTM and CDR2 is ANQGSEA. The V end lost 3 bases, the J end lost 1 base, and 9 bases lay between the germline ends. The CDR3 extends over 13 amino acids. CDR3 bases: TGCAGCGTTGATAAGTCAGGGAACACTGAAGCTTTCTTT. Residues: CSVDKSGNTEAFF.

This chain joins TRBV6-5 and TRBJ1-3, with D tentatively TRBD1 (5 bases). The V end lost 9 bases, the J end lost 0 bases, and 12 bases lay between the germline ends. The CDR3 spans 14 residues. Germline V gives CDR1 MNHEY, CDR2 SVGAGI. CDR3 sequence: CASRDGSSGNTIYF. CDR3 coding DNA: TGTGCCAGTCGGGACGGCAGCTCTGGAAACACCATATATTTT.

This chain links TRBV5-1 with TRBJ2-3, with TRBD2 identical over 11 bases. CDR1 is SGHRS, CDR2 YFSETQ, per germline. The junction had 9 bases not matched to a gene; V was cut back by 4 bases and J by 2 bases. CDR3 length: 17 residues. The CDR3, as DNA: TGCGCCAGCAGCGTCCCTCGGACTAGCGGGCTCACAGATACGCAGTATTTT. Amino acid sequence: CASSVPRTSGLTDTQYF.

This clone has more than one count but fewer than ten. V gene TRBV7-2 combines with J gene TRBJ1-1; D gene unclear. Germline V gene sequence: CDR1 SGHTA, CDR2 FQGNSA. The CDR3 totals 10 residues. Trimming took off 3 bases at V and 11 bases at J, with 7 bases between the two ends. The CDR3 DNA is TGTGCCAGCAGCTTCTACTTTGCTTTCTTT. This translates into CASSFYFAFF.

As concerns this clone: This sample includes further DNA sequences coding for the same CDR3. The chain employs TRBV5-1 and TRBJ2-3; perhaps TRBD2 as D (5 bases). V lost 0 bases to trimming and J lost 4 bases, with 12 bases between them. Germline CDR1 and CDR2: SGHRS and YFSETQ. CDR3 size: 15 residues. CDR3 loop: CASSLGLAGADTQYF. For the CDR3, the DNA is TGCGCCAGCAGCTTGGGACTCGCGGGCGCAGATACGCAGTATTTT.

The chain employs TRBV2 and TRBJ1-5, with no clear D. The germline V gene encodes CDR1 SNHLY and CDR2 FYNNEI. The CDR3 sequence is 14 residues long. V was trimmed by 4 bases and J by 2 bases, leaving 9 bases between them. This chain's CDR3 is CASSALGGNQPQHF. CDR3 DNA: TGTGCCAGCAGTGCCCTCGGTGGCAATCAGCCCCAGCATTTT.

This chain connects TRBV11-2 to TRBJ2-3; no clear D gene. V was trimmed by 6 bases and J by 0 bases, leaving 7 bases between them. Germline V gene lookup returns CDR1 SGHAT and CDR2 FQNNGV. There are 13 residues in the CDR3. This CDR3 reads CASSWWSTDTQYF. CDR3 bases: TGTGCCAGCAGTTGGTGGAGCACAGATACGCAGTATTTT.

V and J are TRBV10-3 and TRBJ2-1, with D tentatively TRBD1 (5 bases). From germline, CDR1 is ENHRY and CDR2 SYGVKD. This CDR3 is 15 amino acids long. V lost 7 bases to trimming and J lost 5 bases, with 18 bases between them. The CDR3 coding sequence is TGTGCCATCACCAACCCGGACAACACTGACAATGAGCAGTTCTTC. Translation gives CAITNPDNTDNEQFF.

This chain connects TRBV28 to TRBJ2-7, with D possibly being TRBD1 (6 bases). Trimming took off 5 bases at V and 7 bases at J, with 18 bases between the two ends. Germline CDR1 is MDHEN and CDR2 is SYDVKM. The length of the CDR3 is 14 residues. Written as DNA, the CDR3 is TGTGCCAGCAGTAGCCAATTGGGGGCGTGGGAGCAGTACTTC. Residues: CASSSQLGAWEQYF.

The chain links TRBV27 to TRBJ2-5; D is unclear. Germline values: CDR1 MNHEY, CDR2 SMNVEV (reference sequence). The V gene lost 3 bases and the J gene lost 2 bases, with 7 bases spanning the gap. This CDR3 comprises 13 residues. The CDR3 reads CASSLGKQETQYF. DNA for the CDR3: TGTGCCAGCAGTTTGGGCAAGCAAGAGACCCAGTACTTC.

The gene calls are TRBV15 and TRBJ2-1, with TRBD1 as a possible D gene (5 bases). Trimming cost V 2 bases and J 9 bases, with 8 bases left between them. CDR3 length: 12 amino acids. CDR1 and CDR2 (germline): LNHNV, YYDKDF (reference sequence). CDR3 nucleotides: TGTGCCACCAGCAGACAGGGTCCTGAGCAGTTCTTC. Protein: CATSRQGPEQFF. Variable domain in full (rest from reference TRBV15 and TRBJ2-1): DAMVIQNPRYQVTQFGKPVTLSCSQTLNHNVMYWYQQKSSQAPKLLFHYYDKDFNNEADTPDNFQSRRPNTSFCFLDIRSPGLGDTAMYLCATSRQGPEQFFGPGTRLTVL.

In DNA, the CDR3 is TGTGCCAGCTCACCGATGCCGACGGGACTAGCGGGAGTGATCGGGGAGCTGTTTTTT. As protein: CASSPMPTGLAGVIGELFF. The chain joins TRBV18 to TRBJ2-2, with 14 bases fitting TRBD2. Germline CDR1 is KGHSH and CDR2 is LQKENI. The CDR3 totals 19 residues. Germline trimming cut 3 bases from V and 7 bases from J; bases unmatched to any gene: 13.

The chain uses TRBV18 and TRBJ2-7; the D gene could be TRBD1 or TRBD2 (5 bases each). V lost 0 bases, J lost 5 bases, and 20 bases lay in between. Germline lookup yields CDR1 KGHSH and CDR2 LQKENI. The CDR3 loop spans 17 amino acids. The CDR3 DNA is TGTGCCAGCTCACCACCGGGGCGCTATGGGATCGGGAACGAGCAGTACTTC. This encodes CASSPPGRYGIGNEQYF.

The chain combines TRBV4-1 with TRBJ2-2; 12 bases fit TRBD2. Germline-derived CDR1 and CDR2 are MGHRA and YSYEKL. J gave up 5 bases and V 1 base, and 5 bases lay outside the gene matches. The CDR3 length is 17 residues. CDR3 bases: TGCGCCAGCAGCCAAGGACTAGCGGGAGTTGGGACCGGGGAGCTGTTTTTT. This encodes CASSQGLAGVGTGELFF.

The CDR3 protein is CASSLDRDEQYF. The CDR3 nucleotides are TGTGCCAGCAGCTTGGACAGGGACGAGCAGTACTTC. The rearrangement joins TRBV7-2 to TRBJ2-7; 8 bases match TRBD1. CDR1 is SGHTA, CDR2 FQGNSA, per germline. The CDR3 spans 12 residues. The ends lost 3 bases at V and 5 bases at J; junction bases unmatched: 0.

The sample holds a few counts of this clone. The V and J genes are TRBV5-1 and TRBJ2-1; D uncertain. V was cut by 4 bases and J by 1 base, with 12 bases left in between. This CDR3 spans 15 amino acids. The V gene's germline CDR1 is SGHRS and CDR2 YFSETQ. The chain's CDR3 is CASSRSTQSYNEQFF. The CDR3 nucleotides read TGCGCCAGCAGCCGGAGCACCCAATCCTACAATGAGCAGTTCTTC.

This chain uses TRBV5-1 with TRBJ2-2, with 7 positions matching TRBD1. CDR1 and CDR2 from the germline V gene are SGHRS and YFSETQ. This CDR3 comprises 15 residues. Germline trimming cut 2 bases from V and 1 base from J; bases unmatched to any gene: 2. The CDR3 sequence is CASSLTGVNTGELFF. As DNA, the CDR3 is TGCGCCAGCAGCTTAACAGGGGTGAACACCGGGGAGCTGTTTTTT.

This chain connects TRBV7-8 to TRBJ2-1; unclear D gene. Germline V gene lookup returns CDR1 SGHVS and CDR2 FQNEAQ. V lost 1 base and J lost 10, with 8 bases in between. The CDR3 sequence is 12 residues long. CDR3 coding DNA: TGTGCCAGCAGCTTAGTGTTGGACGAGCAGTTCTTC. The encoded protein is CASSLVLDEQFF.

This sequence joins TRBV18 and TRBJ2-5; the D is unclear. With 5 bases removed from V and 2 bases from J, the gap between germline ends came to 3 bases. Germline V gene data show CDR1 as KGHSH and CDR2 as LQKENI. The CDR3 spans 11 residues. DNA for the CDR3: TGTGCCAGCTCAATACAAGAGACCCAGTACTTC. Protein: CASSIQETQYF. Variable domain in full (rest from reference TRBV18 and TRBJ2-5): NAGVMQNPRHLVRRRGQEARLRCSPMKGHSHVYWYRQLPEEGLKFMVYLQKENIIDESGMPKERFSAEFPKEGPSILRIQQVVRGDSAAYFCASSIQETQYFGPGTRLLVL.

V usage is TRBV5-1 and J usage is TRBJ2-1; D is undetermined. Trimming cost V 0 bases and J 2 bases, with 6 bases left between them. Per the germline V gene, CDR1 is SGHRS and CDR2 is YFSETQ. This CDR3 has 14 amino acids. The CDR3 DNA sequence: TGCGCCAGCAGCTTGGGACTTACCTACAATGAGCAGTTCTTC. This codes for CASSLGLTYNEQFF. Drawing the rest from reference TRBV5-1 and TRBJ2-1, the complete variable domain is KAGVTQTPRYLIKTRGQQVTLSCSPISGHRSVSWYQQTPGQGLQFLFEYFSETQRNKGNFPGRFSGRQFSNSRSEMNVSTLELGDSALYLCASSLGLTYNEQFFGPGTRLTVL.

The chain is built from TRBV19 and TRBJ1-4, with D possibly matching TRBD1 (6 bases). Trimming cost V 5 bases and J 7 bases, with 14 bases left between them. Germline V gene data show CDR1 as LNHDA and CDR2 as SQIVND (reference sequence). The CDR3 is 14 amino acids. The CDR3 region has the DNA TGTGCCAGTAGTCCAGGGGACGGATTTGAAAAACTGTTTTTT. Encoded protein: CASSPGDGFEKLFF.